Listed here are 9 T cell receptor beta chains from one sample, sequenced in a study of response to subunit inactivated influenza vaccine. TCRdb processed the RT-PCR reads anew with MiXCR; each CDR3 protein has one entry. The sample has more than 400,000 distinct CDR3 sequences, roughly 7.6% seen once. Sequencing was performed on PBMCs from blood, taken about 24 months after vaccination. These receptors were taken from a man in his fifties or sixties who received an inactivated influenza vaccine.

This clonotype was seen a few times. V gene TRBV30 combines with J gene TRBJ2-2, with TRBD2 matching over 8 bases. Trimming cost V 0 bases and J 5 bases; bases outside gene matches: 8. Germline CDR1 reads GTSNPN; CDR2 reads SVGIG (reference sequence). The CDR3 loop spans 16 amino acids. CDR3 sequence reads: CAWSVQAGARTGELFF. The CDR3 nucleotides are TGTGCCTGGAGTGTACAAGCGGGGGCGCGTACCGGGGAGCTGTTTTTT.

This clonotype occurred many times. The chain links TRBV5-1 to TRBJ2-3; 11 bases are a match to TRBD2. Trimming cost V 4 bases and J 1 base; bases outside gene matches: 5. The CDR3 totals 16 residues. Germline CDR1 SGHRS, CDR2 YFSETQ. The CDR3: CASSTGTSGGTDTQYF. The CDR3 region has the DNA TGCGCCAGCAGCACCGGGACTAGCGGCGGCACAGATACGCAGTATTTT.

There are a few counts of this clonotype. The chain combines TRBV9 with TRBJ1-1; D perhaps matches TRBD1 (5 bases). The CDR3 length is 16 residues. The V end lost 0 bases, the J end lost 7 bases, and 19 bases lay between the germline ends. Germline-derived CDR1 and CDR2 are SGDLS and YYNGEE. CDR3 residues: CASSVAPGTAGYEAFF. Written as DNA, the CDR3 is TGTGCCAGCAGCGTAGCTCCGGGCACGGCAGGGTATGAAGCTTTCTTT.

The chain is built from TRBV30 and TRBJ2-1; D is uncertain. Germline V gene sequence: CDR1 GTSNPN, CDR2 SVGIG (reference sequence). The V end lost 3 bases, the J end lost 6 bases, and 15 bases lay between the germline ends. The CDR3 has 14 amino acids. For the CDR3, the DNA is TGTGCCTGGAGCTCATTAAGGCGCGCCAATGAGCAGTTCTTC. Amino acids: CAWSSLRRANEQFF.

This clonotype occurred a few times. The chain joins TRBV7-2 to TRBJ2-3; 8 positions agree with TRBD2. Losses at the gene ends were 4 bases for V and 2 bases for J; bases not matched to a gene: 5. From germline, CDR1 is SGHTA and CDR2 FQGNSA. The CDR3 runs 15 residues. CDR3 DNA: TGTGCCAGCAGCTGGAGCGGGAGTCTCACAGATACGCAGTATTTT. Residues: CASSWSGSLTDTQYF.

The J gene is TRBJ2-2, the V gene TRBV3-1; 15 nucleotides match TRBD2. The germline V gene encodes CDR1 LGHDT and CDR2 YNNKEL (reference sequence). After removal of 0 bases from V and 4 bases from J, the junction contained 12 bases not matched to a gene. The CDR3 has 21 residues. CDR3 DNA: TGTGCCAGCAGCCAAGATTTCTGGAGGACTAGCGGGGGGGAAGTCACCGGGGAGCTGTTTTTT. Translated, it gives CASSQDFWRTSGGEVTGELFF.

This clonotype came up a few times. The genes are TRBV19 and TRBJ1-2; TRBD1 matches 7 bases. Trimming took 7 bases from V and 9 from J; bases not matched to a gene: 11. The germline V gene encodes CDR1 LNHDA and CDR2 SQIVND (reference sequence). The CDR3 consists of 13 residues. CDR3 loop: CASNRGGGERYTF. The CDR3 nucleotides read TGTGCCAGTAATCGAGGAGGGGGCGAACGCTACACCTTC.

J is TRBJ2-7 and V is TRBV6-2 or TRBV6-3; 11 nucleotides line up with TRBD1. The V segment lost 6 bases and the J segment 4 bases; nucleotides outside the gene matches: 5. CDR1 is MNHEY, CDR2 SVGEGT, per germline. There are 14 residues in the CDR3. CDR3 amino acids: CASRRTGGVYEQYF. CDR3 DNA: TGTGCCAGCAGACGGACAGGGGGCGTTTACGAGCAGTACTTC.

The chain carries TRBV27 and TRBJ1-5; tentative D call: TRBD1 (5 bases). This CDR3 is 14 amino acids long. Trimming removed 3 bases from V and 7 bases from J, with 13 bases in between. Germline CDR1 reads MNHEY; CDR2 reads SMNVEV (reference sequence). CDR3 sequence (DNA): TGTGCCAGCAGTTTTGCGGGGGTGGGGCAGCCCCAGCATTTT. Its translation: CASSFAGVGQPQHF.